Each of the 20 T cell receptor beta chains below was sequenced from the same sample in a study of blood T cells in healthy people across ages. Then a second PCR, running roughly 7 to 11 cycles, was carried out with a sample-barcoded 5' primer and a J-beta primer mix. MiXCR was run by TCRdb on the 5' RACE reads, yielding one entry per CDR3 protein. The data hold fewer than 900,000 distinct CDR3 sequences, with 36% observed a single time. Specimen: blood. The receptors stem from a man aged 18 to 35 in good health.

The chain has TRBV6-5 and TRBJ1-5, with D uncertain. Germline V gene data show CDR1 as MNHEY and CDR2 as SVGAGI. The ends were cut back, 2 bases at V and 5 bases at J, with 25 bases in the middle. This CDR3 is built from 19 residues. The CDR3 coding sequence is TGTGCCAGCAGTTACCACGGTGGGGTAGGTGAGCATCGTGATCAGCCCCAGCATTTT. It yields the protein CASSYHGGVGEHRDQPQHF.

The genes are TRBV5-1 and TRBJ1-3; D is perhaps TRBD1 (5 bases). This CDR3 region has 13 residues. V lost 4 bases and J 3 bases, leaving 8 bases between the germline ends. The germline V gene has CDR1 SGHRS and CDR2 YFSETQ. Written as DNA, the CDR3 is TGCGCCAGCAGCACTGACAGTGGAAACACCATATATTTT. Protein product: CASSTDSGNTIYF.

The chain is built from TRBV7-2 and TRBJ2-7; no clear D. The J call may be wrong; the DNA end is better matched by TRBJ2-5. Germline values: CDR1 SGHTA, CDR2 FQGNSA. CDR3 length: 14 residues. The CDR3 DNA reads TGTGCCAGCAGCAGCATAGTGGGTAGGGAGACCCAGTACTTC. This gives the protein CASSSIVGRETQYF.

This clonotype was detected only a few times. This sequence joins TRBV20-1 and TRBJ1-1; no clear D gene. V was pared by 6 bases and J by 0 bases, with 11 bases between. Germline-derived CDR1 and CDR2 are DFQATT and SNEGSKA (reference sequence). CDR3 length equals 13 residues. As DNA, the CDR3 is TGCAGTGCCTACAGAGAAATGAACACTGAAGCTTTCTTT. Its protein is CSAYREMNTEAFF.

The genes are TRBV12-3 or TRBV12-4 and TRBJ1-2, with a weak D call TRBD1 (6 bases). Between the trimmed V and J ends, which lost 4 bases and 12 bases, there was a span of 15 bases. The CDR3 runs to 12 residues. The CDR3 loop is CASSSAGGGHTF. CDR3 bases: TGTGCCAGCAGTTCGGCCGGGGGGGGCCACACCTTC.

This clonotype was counted ten times or more. This chain connects TRBV9 to TRBJ2-3; a possible D gene is TRBD2 (5 bases). CDR1 is SGDLS and CDR2 is YYNGEE in the germline V gene. V gave up 3 bases and J gave up 2 bases, with 16 bases separating them. CDR3 length equals 16 residues. The CDR3 sequence: CASSATGSRTTDTQYF. The CDR3 DNA follows: TGTGCCAGCAGCGCCACTGGGAGTCGAACCACAGATACGCAGTATTTT.

A remark on this clonotype: This may arise from a read error, as a much more abundant clone is one base away. This sequence joins TRBV5-5 and TRBJ2-1; possibly TRBD1 or TRBD2 for D (5 bases each). V was cut by 4 bases and J by 6 bases, with 17 bases left in between. Germline V gene lookup returns CDR1 SGHKS and CDR2 YYEKEE (reference sequence). The CDR3 consists of 15 residues. In nucleotides, the CDR3 is TGTGCCAGCAGCCATACACCCGGGGCAGGCAATGAGCAGTTCTTC. Translating gives CASSHTPGAGNEQFF.

Remarks on this clonotype: Relative to the germline gene, one junction end is altered; a read error may explain this. V is TRBV6-2 or TRBV6-3 and J is TRBJ2-1; 7 bases agree with TRBD1. The CDR3 has 14 amino acids. Germline V gene data show CDR1 as MNHEY and CDR2 as SVGEGT. The CDR3 here is CVSSRGQDYNEQFF. The CDR3 DNA follows: TGTGTCAGCAGCCGCGGACAGGACTACAATGAGCAGTTCTTC.

This clonotype was observed many times. V and J are TRBV7-2 and TRBJ2-3; D gene unclear. This CDR3 has 14 amino acids. CDR1 and CDR2 (germline): SGHTA, FQGNSA. The V end was cut by 1 base, the J end by 2 bases, with 7 bases between. The CDR3 coding sequence is TGTGCCAGCAGCTTAGATCTCCCCACAGATACGCAGTATTTT. This codes for CASSLDLPTDTQYF.

This clonotype was seen only a few times. The V gene is TRBV27, the J gene TRBJ2-6; D unclear. The ends were cut back, 5 bases at V and 0 bases at J, with 11 bases in the middle. The CDR3 consists of 16 residues. Germline CDR1 and CDR2: MNHEY and SMNVEV (reference sequence). The CDR3: CASSPFSISGANVLTF. The CDR3 bases are TGTGCCAGCAGTCCCTTCAGTATCTCTGGGGCCAACGTCCTGACTTTC.

This chain links TRBV15 with TRBJ2-1, with TRBD2 matching over 10 bases. This CDR3 is built from 15 residues. V shed 8 bases, J shed 7 bases, and the junction held 11 bases outside the gene matches. Germline V gene data show CDR1 as LNHNV and CDR2 as YYDKDF (reference sequence). The CDR3: CATWSLAGPGNEQFF. As DNA, the CDR3 is TGTGCCACCTGGTCACTAGCGGGGCCCGGAAATGAGCAGTTCTTC.

This clonotype is a singleton in its sample. The V call is TRBV7-2, the J call TRBJ1-1, with 7 bases fitting TRBD1. In germline, CDR1 is SGHTA, CDR2 FQGNSA. After removal of 8 bases from V and 4 bases from J, the junction contained 10 bases not matched to a gene. The CDR3 loop spans 14 amino acids. CDR3 nucleotide sequence: TGTGCCAGCCGATCGGCAGGGGGGAGCACTGAAGCTTTCTTT. Its translation: CASRSAGGSTEAFF.

V usage is TRBV7-2 and J usage is TRBJ2-1; unclear D gene. There are 13 residues in the CDR3. V dropped 8 bases and J dropped 7 bases, with 15 bases sitting between them. CDR1 is SGHTA, CDR2 FQGNSA, per germline. The CDR3 bases are TGTGCCAGCCAAAGGTCCCCGGTAAATGAGCAGTTCTTC. It codes for CASQRSPVNEQFF.

The genes are TRBV18 and TRBJ2-3, with TRBD2 matching 9 bases. J lost 1 base, V lost 0 bases, and 2 bases had no gene match. The CDR3 consists of 16 residues. Germline V lookup: CDR1 KGHSH, CDR2 LQKENI. The CDR3 region is CASSPPKRGGTDTQYF. The CDR3, as DNA: TGTGCCAGCTCACCACCGAAGCGGGGGGGCACAGATACGCAGTATTTT.

This clonotype came up many times. An end of the junction differs from the germline gene, which may be a read error. This chain links TRBV11-2 with TRBJ2-5, with 7 bases matching TRBD1. CDR1 and CDR2 from the germline V gene are SGHAT and FQNNGV. The length of the CDR3 is 13 residues. The CDR3, as DNA: TGCGCCAGCAAGACAGGGTTCGTGGAGACCCAGTACTTC. Amino acid sequence: CASKTGFVETQYF. Filled out from reference TRBV11-2 and TRBJ2-5, the complete variable domain reads EAGVAQSPRYKIIEKRQSVAFWCNPISGHATLYWYQQILGQGPKLLIQFQNNGVVDDSQLPKDRFSAERLKGVDSTLKIQPAKLEDSAVYLCASKTGFVETQYFGPGTRLLVL.

In this sample, this clonotype turned up once. The rearrangement uses TRBV7-9 and TRBJ2-1; TRBD1 agrees at 9 bases. Per the germline V gene, CDR1 is SEHNR and CDR2 is FQNEAQ (reference sequence). The V and J ends lost 5 bases and 4 bases, in that order; junction bases with no gene match: 15. This CDR3 has 18 residues. The CDR3: CASSLGQGLLAKYNEQFF. CDR3 coding DNA: TGTGCCAGCAGCCTGGGACAGGGCCTCCTCGCGAAATACAATGAGCAGTTCTTC.

This rearrangement joins TRBV5-4 to TRBJ1-1; perhaps TRBD1 as D (5 bases). The germline CDR1 and CDR2 sequences are SGHNT and YYREEE (reference sequence). Between the trimmed V and J ends, which lost 1 base and 5 bases, there was a span of 15 bases. The CDR3 consists of 15 residues. Written as DNA, the CDR3 is TGTGCCAGCAGCTTGTTTGGGGGGAAGGTGACTGAAGCTTTCTTT. This sequence encodes CASSLFGGKVTEAFF.

This clonotype was observed a handful of times. The J gene is TRBJ2-1, the V gene TRBV2; the D is unclear. The germline V gene encodes CDR1 SNHLY and CDR2 FYNNEI. This CDR3 region has 13 residues. V gave up 5 bases and J gave up 7 bases, with 12 bases separating them. The CDR3 DNA reads as TGTGCCAGCAGTCGTTCCCTTTTGAATGAGCAGTTCTTC. Translation: CASSRSLLNEQFF. Complete variable domain (other parts from reference TRBV2 and TRBJ2-1): EPEVTQTPSHQVTQMGQEVILRCVPISNHLYFYWYRQILGQKVEFLVSFYNNEISEKSEIFDDQFSVERPDGSNFTLKIRSTKLEDSAMYFCASSRSLLNEQFFGPGTRLTVL.

This clonotype was observed a handful of times. The chain combines TRBV4-3 with TRBJ2-2, with a weak D call TRBD1 (6 bases). The CDR3 totals 16 residues. CDR1 and CDR2 (germline): LGHNA, YSLEER. Trimming pared 5 bases from V and 2 bases from J, leaving 15 bases between. This CDR3 is CASSNGQRENTGELFF. CDR3 sequence (DNA): TGCGCCAGCAGCAACGGACAGAGGGAAAACACCGGGGAGCTGTTTTTT.

This clonotype was counted between two and nine times. This chain joins TRBV20-1 and TRBJ2-2, with D perhaps matching TRBD1 or TRBD2 (6 bases each). Germline loops: CDR1 DFQATT, CDR2 SNEGSKA (reference sequence). The length of the CDR3 is 15 residues. Trimming took off 2 bases at V and 1 base at J, with 11 bases between the two ends. The CDR3 spells CSARKGGMNTGELFF. CDR3 sequence (DNA): TGCAGTGCTAGAAAGGGGGGTATGAACACCGGGGAGCTGTTTTTT.